This TCR beta chain originates from a study of response to subunit inactivated influenza vaccine. TCRdb re-analysed the RT-PCR reads in MiXCR, keeping a single row per CDR3 protein. The profile covers more than 250,000 distinct CDR3 sequences, with less than 25% appearing a single time and more than 8.5% taken by the ten largest. This clonotype was seen once. CDR1 is GTSNPN, CDR2 SVGIG, per germline (reference sequence). Deletions cut 1 base from V and 10 bases from J, with 19 bases between. The CDR3 is made up of 14 amino acids. The input for sequencing was PBMCs from blood, taken 21 months after vaccination. V gene TRBV30 combines with J gene TRBJ1-1; perhaps TRBD1 as D (5 bases). This receptor was taken from a man in his fifties or sixties who received an inactivated influenza vaccine. In DNA form, the CDR3 reads TGTGCCTGGAGTGCGGCAGGGATAGTTTCTGGAGCTTTCTTT. Protein sequence: CAWSAAGIVSGAFF.